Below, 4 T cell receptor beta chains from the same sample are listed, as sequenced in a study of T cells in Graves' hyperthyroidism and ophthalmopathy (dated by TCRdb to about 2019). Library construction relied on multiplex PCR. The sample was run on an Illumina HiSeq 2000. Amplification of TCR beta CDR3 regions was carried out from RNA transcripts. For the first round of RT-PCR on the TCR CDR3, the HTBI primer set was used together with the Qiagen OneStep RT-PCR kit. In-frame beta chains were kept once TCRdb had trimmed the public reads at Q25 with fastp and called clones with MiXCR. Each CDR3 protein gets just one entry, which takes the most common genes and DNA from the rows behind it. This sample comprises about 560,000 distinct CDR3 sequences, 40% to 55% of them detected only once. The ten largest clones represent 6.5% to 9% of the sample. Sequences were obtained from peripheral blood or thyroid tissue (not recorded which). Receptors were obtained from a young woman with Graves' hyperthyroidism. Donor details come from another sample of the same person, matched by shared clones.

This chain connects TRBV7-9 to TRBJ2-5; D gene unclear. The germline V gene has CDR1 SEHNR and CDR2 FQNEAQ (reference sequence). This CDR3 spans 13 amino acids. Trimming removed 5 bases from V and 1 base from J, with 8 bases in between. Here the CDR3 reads CASSKTVQETQYF. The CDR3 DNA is TGTGCCAGCAGCAAAACGGTCCAAGAGACCCAGTACTTC.

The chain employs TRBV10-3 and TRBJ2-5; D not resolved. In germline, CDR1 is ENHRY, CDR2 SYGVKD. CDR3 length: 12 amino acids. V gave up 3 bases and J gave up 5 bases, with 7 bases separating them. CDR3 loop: CAISDEQETQYF. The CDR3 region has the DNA TGTGCCATCAGTGACGAACAGGAGACCCAGTACTTC.

The DNA of the CDR3 is TGTGCCCGCACCGGGACAGTATACGAGCAGTACTTC. Its protein product is CARTGTVYEQYF. V usage is TRBV2 and J usage is TRBJ2-7; 7 bases line up with TRBD1. The trim removed 11 bases at V and 4 bases at J, leaving 8 bases unmatched. Per the germline V gene, CDR1 is SNHLY and CDR2 is FYNNEI. This CDR3 region has 12 residues.

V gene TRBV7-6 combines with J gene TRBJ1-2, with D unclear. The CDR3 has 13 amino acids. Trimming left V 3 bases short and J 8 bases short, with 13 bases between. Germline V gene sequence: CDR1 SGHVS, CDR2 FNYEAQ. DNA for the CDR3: TGTGCCAGCAGCTTGAATTCGGTTCTCGGCTACACCTTC. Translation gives CASSLNSVLGYTF. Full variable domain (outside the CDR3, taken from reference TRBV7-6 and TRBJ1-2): GAGVSQSPRYKVTKRGQDVALRCDPISGHVSLYWYRQALGQGPEFLTYFNYEAQQDKSGLPNDRFSAERPEGSISTLTIQRTEQRDSAMYRCASSLNSVLGYTFGSGTRLTVV.